This is a list of T cell receptor beta chains from one sample in a study. A single record per CDR3 protein comes from TCRdb applying MiXCR to the RT-PCR reads. The sample shows about 680,000 distinct CDR3 sequences, about 14% of them seen only once. The sample taken for sequencing was memory CD4+ T cells from blood. Receptors were obtained from a female donor in good health, serving as a healthy control. Each CDR3 is given with its conserved first and last residue. The D gene is left open where the match is weak. Where a row states a size, it is once, few, many or the class of an expanded clone; other rows omit it.

J: TRBJ2-4; D: NA; size: many; V: TRBV28; DNA: TGTGCCAGCAGTTTAGGAGGAAACATTCAGTACTTC; CDR3: CASSLGGNIQYF
J: TRBJ2-4; D: TRBD1; size: few; V: TRBV10-2; DNA: TGCGCCAGCAGGGAAGGGCGACAGGGGAGGAACATTCAGTACTTC; CDR3: CASREGRQGRNIQYF
J: TRBJ2-1; D: TRBD2; size: many; V: TRBV20-1; DNA: TGCAGTGCTTTCCCGACTAGCGGGGTAAGCTCCTACAATGAGCAGTTCTTC; CDR3: CSAFPTSGVSSYNEQFF
J: TRBJ2-1; D: NA; size: NA; V: TRBV7-3; DNA: TGTGCCAGCAGCGCAAGGGTAGGGGGAGGGCTTTATGAGCAGTTCTTC; CDR3: CASSARVGGGLYEQFF
J: TRBJ1-1; D: TRBD1; size: many; V: TRBV20-1; DNA: TGCAGTGCTCCCGGACAGGGCCGGGAAGCTTTCTTT; CDR3: CSAPGQGREAFF
J: TRBJ1-1; D: NA; size: NA; V: TRBV12-3/TRBV12-4; DNA: TGTGCCATCAGTTTCTGGGGGGTTGAAGCTTTCTTT; CDR3: CAISFWGVEAFF
J: TRBJ2-1; D: TRBD1; size: NA; V: TRBV28; DNA: TGTGCCAGCAGTTCCCGCGGGACAGGGGTTAGCAATGAGCAGTTCTTC; CDR3: CASSSRGTGVSNEQFF
J: TRBJ2-5; D: NA; size: few; V: TRBV14; DNA: TGTGCCAGCAGCCAAGTGGGAGCCTACCAAGAGACCCAGTACTTC; CDR3: CASSQVGAYQETQYF
J: TRBJ2-5; D: NA; size: NA; V: TRBV6-5; DNA: TGTGCCAGCAGTCACAGGGCAGTAGGAGAGACCCAGTACTTC; CDR3: CASSHRAVGETQYF
J: TRBJ1-2; D: TRBD1; size: NA; V: TRBV9; DNA: TGTGCCAGCAGCGCACAGGACAGGGGGGGGTACTATGGCTACACCTTC; CDR3: CASSAQDRGGYYGYTF
J: TRBJ2-7; D: TRBD2; size: many; V: TRBV9; DNA: TGTGCCAGCAGCCACCGACCGGGACTAGCGGGAGAAGAGCAGTACTTC; CDR3: CASSHRPGLAGEEQYF
J: TRBJ1-3; D: NA; size: many; V: TRBV20-1; DNA: TGCAGTGTCATTATATCTGGAAACACCATATATTTT; CDR3: CSVIISGNTIYF
J: TRBJ2-7; D: NA; size: few; V: TRBV5-6; DNA: TGTGCCAGCAGCCGGAGGGCCCTAAGCTCCTACGAGCAGTACTTC; CDR3: CASSRRALSSYEQYF
J: TRBJ1-3; D: NA; size: few; V: TRBV10-2; DNA: TGCGCCAGCTCCCAACGTGCGTCCGGAAACACCATATATTTT; CDR3: CASSQRASGNTIYF
J: TRBJ2-1; D: TRBD2; size: few; V: TRBV20-1; DNA: TGCAGTGCGCCAAGACTAGCGGGAGGGCCGAGTGAGCAGTTCTTC; CDR3: CSAPRLAGGPSEQFF
J: TRBJ2-7; D: TRBD1; size: NA; V: TRBV27; DNA: TGTGCCAGCAGACGGACAGGGGTCTACGAGCAGTACTTC; CDR3: CASRRTGVYEQYF
J: TRBJ2-5; D: NA; size: many; V: TRBV29-1; DNA: TGCAGCGTCAGGGGCCAAGAGACCCAGTACTTC; CDR3: CSVRGQETQYF
J: TRBJ2-5; D: TRBD1; size: NA; V: TRBV4-1; DNA: TGCGCCAGCAGCCAGACAGGGTGGGTAGAGACCCAGTACTTC; CDR3: CASSQTGWVETQYF
J: TRBJ2-3; D: NA; size: many; V: TRBV24-1; DNA: TGTGCCACCAGTGACTCGCGACAGGACACAGATACGCAGTATTTT; CDR3: CATSDSRQDTDTQYF
J: TRBJ2-5; D: NA; size: NA; V: TRBV12-3/TRBV12-4; DNA: TGTGCCAGCAGTCTGGATGGATCCCATCCGACCCAGTACTTC; CDR3: CASSLDGSHPTQYF
J: TRBJ2-3; D: TRBD2; size: NA; V: TRBV25-1; DNA: TGTGCCAGCAGTGAAGGGTCTAGCGGGAGGGATACGCAGTATTTT; CDR3: CASSEGSSGRDTQYF
J: TRBJ2-1; D: TRBD2; size: NA; V: TRBV7-9; DNA: TGTGCCAGCAGCAAGGGGACTAGCGGGGACAATGAGCAGTTCTTC; CDR3: CASSKGTSGDNEQFF
J: TRBJ1-3; D: NA; size: NA; V: TRBV12-3/TRBV12-4; DNA: TGTGCCAGCAGTTTAGGCAGGGAGACTAACACCATATATTTT; CDR3: CASSLGRETNTIYF
J: TRBJ1-1; D: NA; size: NA; V: TRBV6-1; DNA: TGTGCCAGCATCACAGGGTGGGCGAACACTGAAGCTTTCTTT; CDR3: CASITGWANTEAFF
J: TRBJ1-3; D: NA; size: NA; V: TRBV12-3/TRBV12-4; DNA: TGTGCCAGCAGTTTGGGGCATGTCGACACCATATATTTT; CDR3: CASSLGHVDTIYF
J: TRBJ2-7; D: NA; size: NA; V: TRBV19; DNA: TGTGCCAGTAGTGCCCACATGGGGACCTACGAGCAGTACTTC; CDR3: CASSAHMGTYEQYF
J: TRBJ2-5; D: NA; size: many; V: TRBV6-2/TRBV6-3; DNA: TGTGCCAGCCTGCGGGACGAGTACCAAGAGACCCAGTACTTC; CDR3: CASLRDEYQETQYF
J: TRBJ2-3; D: TRBD1; size: NA; V: TRBV19; DNA: TGTGCCACAAGGGACAGAAGCACAGATACGCAGTATTTT; CDR3: CATRDRSTDTQYF
J: TRBJ1-2; D: NA; size: NA; V: TRBV5-6; DNA: TGTGCCAGCAGCTTTTTCTATGGCTACACCTTC; CDR3: CASSFFYGYTF
J: TRBJ1-1; D: NA; size: few; V: TRBV12-3/TRBV12-4; DNA: TGTGCCAGCAGTTACTCGAATTTGAACACTGAAGCTTTCTTT; CDR3: CASSYSNLNTEAFF
J: TRBJ2-4; D: NA; size: NA; V: TRBV20-1; DNA: TGCAGTGCTAGTCCGATACTAGCCAAAAACATTCAGTACTTC; CDR3: CSASPILAKNIQYF
J: TRBJ1-2; D: TRBD1; size: NA; V: TRBV7-2; DNA: TGTGCCAGCAGCCCCCGCCAGGGGGCCGTTCCTGGCTACACCTTC; CDR3: CASSPRQGAVPGYTF
J: TRBJ1-1; D: NA; size: many; V: TRBV29-1; DNA: TGCAGCGTCTTCAGGGGTAGAACTGAAGCTTTCTTT; CDR3: CSVFRGRTEAFF
J: TRBJ2-7; D: NA; size: few; V: TRBV5-6; DNA: TGTGCCAGCAGCTTATTGCGACAGCGACAGACCTACGAGCAGTACTTC; CDR3: CASSLLRQRQTYEQYF
J: TRBJ2-7; D: TRBD2; size: few; V: TRBV5-1; DNA: TGCGCCAGCAGCTACGACCCGAGGGAGGGCGAGCAGTACTTC; CDR3: CASSYDPREGEQYF
J: TRBJ2-7; D: TRBD2; size: NA; V: TRBV2; DNA: TGTGCCAGCAAAAGCCCCCCGGGGGGTTTTTCCTCCTACGAGCAGTACTTC; CDR3: CASKSPPGGFSSYEQYF
J: TRBJ2-1; D: NA; size: few; V: TRBV10-3; DNA: TGTGCCATCAGTGATTCCAGGGAGGATGAGCAGTTCTTC; CDR3: CAISDSREDEQFF
J: TRBJ2-7; D: TRBD1; size: NA; V: TRBV12-3/TRBV12-4; DNA: TGTGCCAGCAGTACGACAATGGGACAGTCCTACGAGCAGTACTTC; CDR3: CASSTTMGQSYEQYF
J: TRBJ1-1; D: TRBD1; size: NA; V: TRBV24-1; DNA: TGTGCCACCAGTGATACAAGGACAGGGAACACTGAAGCTTTCTTT; CDR3: CATSDTRTGNTEAFF
J: TRBJ1-1; D: NA; size: NA; V: TRBV27; DNA: TGTGCCAGCAGTCGATTTATGAACACTGAAGCTTTCTTT; CDR3: CASSRFMNTEAFF
J: TRBJ1-2; D: TRBD1; size: few; V: TRBV30; DNA: TGTGCCTGGAGTGCCGGGACAGGGGTTGAGGGCTACACCTTC; CDR3: CAWSAGTGVEGYTF
J: TRBJ1-5; D: TRBD1; size: NA; V: TRBV6-1; DNA: TGTGCCAGCAGTCGGACAGGGATCGATCAGCCCCAGCATTTT; CDR3: CASSRTGIDQPQHF
J: TRBJ2-2; D: TRBD1; size: few; V: TRBV3-1; DNA: TGTGCCAGCAGCGACAGGGTCATGTCCGGGGAGCTGTTTTTT; CDR3: CASSDRVMSGELFF
J: TRBJ2-3; D: NA; size: few; V: TRBV27; DNA: TGTGCCAGCAGTCTCAGGGCCCCAGATACGCAGTATTTT; CDR3: CASSLRAPDTQYF
J: TRBJ2-5; D: NA; size: many; V: TRBV15; DNA: TGTGCCACCAGCAGAGAGGACGGGGAAGAGACCCAGTACTTC; CDR3: CATSREDGEETQYF
J: TRBJ2-5; D: NA; size: few; V: TRBV7-2; DNA: TGTGCCAGCAGCTTATTGGGACGACGGGAGACCCAGTACTTC; CDR3: CASSLLGRRETQYF